These 28 T cell receptor beta chains were all obtained from the same sample, sequenced in a study of blood T cell repertoires in COVID-19. Clones were read by immunoSEQ multiplex PCR, and TCRdb kept only the in-frame ones, dropping some. There are 40,000 to 45,000 clones in the sample; approximately 87% occur only once, and approximately 3.8% lies in the top ten. Input material: peripheral blood. The receptors were gathered from a man between 35 and 55 years old with COVID-19, enrolled during active disease.

The gene calls are TRBV11-2 and TRBJ1-1; D unclear. V was cut by 1 base and J by 11 bases, with 14 bases left in between. Germline CDR1 and CDR2: SGHAT and FQNNGV. This CDR3 is built from 13 residues. The CDR3 DNA follows: TGTGCCAGCAGCTTAGTGTACGGGGTTAGGGCTTTCTTT. It codes for CASSLVYGVRAFF.

The chain uses TRBV6-5 and TRBJ1-1, with TRBD1 identical over 7 bases. Germline V gives CDR1 MNHEY, CDR2 SVGAGI. Trimming removed 6 bases from V and 7 bases from J; junction bases left unmatched: 11. CDR3 length: 14 residues. CDR3 sequence (DNA): TGTGCCAGCAGCGAGAGGGGGCCCGGTGGTGAAGCTTTCTTT. Protein: CASSERGPGGEAFF.

J is TRBJ2-7 and V is TRBV27, with 7 bases lining up with TRBD1. The CDR3 loop spans 13 amino acids. With V trimmed by 6 bases and J by 3 bases, 5 bases remained unmatched. CDR1 is MNHEY, CDR2 SMNVEV, per germline (reference sequence). CDR3 nucleotides: TGTGCCAGCAGGATGACAGGGAACTACGAGCAGTACTTC. It specifies CASRMTGNYEQYF.

The genes are TRBV2 and TRBJ2-2; 8 nucleotides line up with TRBD2. CDR3 length: 16 amino acids. Germline CDR1 and CDR2: SNHLY and FYNNEI. V lost 4 bases and J lost 7; bases outside the gene matches: 11. CDR3 region: CASSVGTRLFGGELFF. The CDR3 coding sequence is TGTGCCAGCAGTGTAGGGACTAGGCTCTTTGGCGGGGAGCTGTTTTTT.

V is TRBV27 and J is TRBJ2-3; 14 nucleotides match TRBD2. This CDR3 is 16 amino acids long. CDR1 is MNHEY and CDR2 is SMNVEV in the germline V gene (reference sequence). The trim removed 4 bases at V and 5 bases at J, leaving 5 bases unmatched. As DNA, the CDR3 is TGTGCCAGCAGTTCGGGGACTAGCGGGAGTGGAGATACGCAGTATTTT. It specifies CASSSGTSGSGDTQYF.

This clone turned up a few times. V gene TRBV5-1 combines with J gene TRBJ1-6; possible D gene TRBD1, 5 bases. Germline V gene lookup returns CDR1 SGHRS and CDR2 YFSETQ. The length of the CDR3 is 14 residues. V was shortened by 0 bases and J by 6 bases, with 7 bases between the two germline ends. CDR3 protein: CASSLEGPNSPLHF. The CDR3 bases are TGCGCCAGCAGCTTGGAGGGGCCTAATTCACCCCTCCACTTT.

The V and J genes are TRBV7-8 and TRBJ2-7; TRBD2 agrees at 14 bases. V shed 5 bases, J shed 7 bases, and the junction held 4 bases outside the gene matches. Germline loops: CDR1 SGHVS, CDR2 FQNEAQ. The CDR3 spans 14 residues. CDR3 region: CASSHGTSGGEQYF. The CDR3 nucleotides are TGTGCCAGCAGCCATGGGACTAGCGGGGGAGAGCAGTACTTC.

The gene calls are TRBV9 and TRBJ2-2, with 10 bases lining up with TRBD2. There are 16 residues in the CDR3. Per the germline V gene, CDR1 is SGDLS and CDR2 is YYNGEE. Germline trimming cut 0 bases from V and 7 bases from J; bases unmatched to any gene: 6. In DNA, the CDR3 is TGTGCCAGCAGCGTAGTGGCTAGCGGGAGTGGCGGGGAGCTGTTTTTT. This sequence encodes CASSVVASGSGGELFF.

The V and J genes are TRBV30 and TRBJ2-1; 13 bases map to TRBD2. From germline, CDR1 is GTSNPN and CDR2 SVGIG (reference sequence). J was trimmed by 3 bases and V by 2 bases; bases with no gene match: 7. This CDR3 region has 17 residues. The CDR3 reads CAWSPTRTSGSYNEQFF. For the CDR3, the DNA is TGTGCCTGGAGTCCCACGAGGACTAGCGGGAGCTACAATGAGCAGTTCTTC. Filled out from reference TRBV30 and TRBJ2-1, the complete variable domain reads SQTIHQWPATLVQPVGSPLSLECTVEGTSNPNLYWYRQAAGRGLQLLFYSVGIGQISSEVPQNLSASRPQDRQFILSSKKLLLSDSGFYLCAWSPTRTSGSYNEQFFGPGTRLTVL.

The chain has TRBV2 and TRBJ1-5; the D gene is possibly TRBD1 (5 bases). Trimming removed 6 bases at V and 6 bases at J, with 12 bases between. Per germline, CDR1 SNHLY and CDR2 FYNNEI. The CDR3 runs to 13 residues. CDR3 coding DNA: TGTGCCAGCAGCCAGGGTCTGGCTCAGCCCCAGCATTTT. Its protein is CASSQGLAQPQHF.

This clone has a single count. The chain is built from TRBV19 and TRBJ1-5, with 8 nucleotides matching TRBD1. After removal of 6 bases from V and 0 bases from J, the junction contained 4 bases not matched to a gene. CDR1 is LNHDA and CDR2 is SQIVND in the germline V gene (reference sequence). This CDR3 spans 15 amino acids. CDR3 residues: CASRAGQGSNQPQHF. The CDR3 DNA follows: TGTGCCAGTAGAGCCGGACAGGGTAGCAATCAGCCCCAGCATTTT. Using reference TRBV19 and TRBJ1-5 for the parts outside the CDR3, the full variable domain is DGGITQSPKYLFRKEGQNVTLSCEQNLNHDAMYWYRQDPGQGLRLIYYSQIVNDFQKGDIAEGYSVSREKKESFPLTVTSAQKNPTAFYLCASRAGQGSNQPQHFGDGTRLSIL.

The genes are TRBV9 and TRBJ2-1; TRBD2 aligns across 8 bases. The V and J ends lost 4 bases and 7 bases, in that order; junction bases with no gene match: 10. There are 15 residues in the CDR3. Germline lookup yields CDR1 SGDLS and CDR2 YYNGEE. The CDR3 DNA reads TGTGCCAGCAGCCCCCGGGGGGCGGGGGGAAATGAGCAGTTCTTC. Protein product: CASSPRGAGGNEQFF.

V usage is TRBV13 and J usage is TRBJ1-1; D may be TRBD1 (6 bases). Deletions cut 7 bases from V and 3 bases from J, with 12 bases between. CDR1 is PRHDT, CDR2 FYEKMQ, per germline (reference sequence). This CDR3 is built from 13 residues. CDR3: CASKGQGYTEAFF. CDR3 in DNA: TGTGCCAGCAAAGGGCAGGGGTACACTGAAGCTTTCTTT.

V and J are TRBV5-4 and TRBJ1-1, with 10 bases matching TRBD1. This CDR3 region has 16 residues. V dropped 4 bases and J dropped 1; count of bases not matched to a gene: 7. Germline CDR1 and CDR2: SGHNT and YYREEE (reference sequence). The CDR3 coding sequence is TGTGCCAGCAGCCCCCGACAGGGGGCGGAGAACACTGAAGCTTTCTTT. Amino acids: CASSPRQGAENTEAFF.

This chain uses TRBV7-2 with TRBJ1-6; D not resolved. Germline V gene data show CDR1 as SGHTA and CDR2 as FQGNSA. CDR3 size: 17 residues. Trimming shortened V by 5 bases and J by 0 bases, and 14 bases separated the two germline ends. The CDR3: CASSDAVRSSYNSPLHF. The DNA of the CDR3 is TGTGCCAGCAGCGATGCGGTCAGAAGCTCCTATAATTCACCCCTCCACTTT.

This clone has only a few counts. This chain links TRBV5-8 with TRBJ1-4; TRBD1 is a possible D gene (6 bases). The germline CDR1 and CDR2 sequences are SGHTS and YDEGEE. The CDR3 spans 14 residues. Trimming took off 3 bases at V and 8 bases at J, with 14 bases between the two ends. In DNA form, the CDR3 reads TGTGCCAGCAGCTGGACAGACACCTACGAAAAACTGTTTTTT. It translates to CASSWTDTYEKLFF.

The V gene is TRBV14, the J gene TRBJ1-2, with a weak D call TRBD1 (6 bases). The germline CDR1 and CDR2 sequences are SGHDN and FVKESK. There are 12 residues in the CDR3. V gave up 4 bases and J gave up 14 bases, with 17 bases separating them. CDR3 DNA: TGTGCCAGCAGCCCCCCCTTACAGGGAAGTACCTTC. Amino acids: CASSPPLQGSTF.

The CDR3 region is CASSLGSTGGNEQFF. The CDR3 coding sequence is TGTGCCAGCAGCTTAGGAAGTACAGGGGGTAATGAGCAGTTCTTC. The V and J genes are TRBV11-3 and TRBJ2-1; 8 nucleotides match TRBD1. With 1 base clipped from V and 7 bases from J, the junction kept 6 bases outside the gene matches. The germline V gene has CDR1 SGHNT and CDR2 YENEEA. This CDR3 is 15 amino acids long.

The rearrangement joins TRBV7-9 to TRBJ1-1; perhaps TRBD1 as D (5 bases). The CDR3 sequence is 14 residues long. V dropped 1 base and J dropped 3 bases, with 9 bases sitting between them. Germline loops: CDR1 SEHNR, CDR2 FQNEAQ (reference sequence). The CDR3 loop is CASSLVGTHTEAFF. CDR3 in DNA: TGTGCCAGCAGCTTAGTAGGGACTCACACTGAAGCTTTCTTT.

The chain carries TRBV6-4 and TRBJ2-2, with TRBD2 matching 11 bases. From germline, CDR1 is MRHNA and CDR2 SNTAGT. The CDR3 spans 15 residues. Trimming cost V 5 bases and J 3 bases; bases outside gene matches: 2. CDR3 sequence: CASSPLAGDTGELFF. CDR3 in DNA: TGTGCCAGCAGTCCACTAGCGGGAGACACCGGGGAGCTGTTTTTT.

A few counts support this clone. This chain joins TRBV11-2 and TRBJ2-2; 7 bases align to TRBD2. The CDR3 runs to 17 residues. CDR1 is SGHAT and CDR2 is FQNNGV in the germline V gene. J was trimmed by 5 bases and V by 2 bases; bases with no gene match: 11. CDR3 residues: CASSLPRRETWTGELFF. The CDR3 DNA follows: TGTGCCAGCAGCTTACCTAGGCGGGAGACTTGGACCGGGGAGCTGTTTTTT.

J is TRBJ1-3 and V is TRBV10-3; D may be TRBD1 (5 bases). This CDR3 spans 15 amino acids. Trimming left V 6 bases short and J 2 bases short, with 14 bases between. Per germline, CDR1 ENHRY and CDR2 SYGVKD. CDR3 in DNA: TGTGCCATCAGGCGCTCCGACAGCCCTGGAAACACCATATATTTT. Translated: CAIRRSDSPGNTIYF.

The chain has TRBV6-1 and TRBJ1-1; the D is unclear. Germline assignment: CDR1 MNHNS and CDR2 SASEGT. The CDR3 runs to 13 residues. V was shortened by 3 bases and J by 6 bases, with 11 bases between the two germline ends. The CDR3 loop is CASSDATTAEAFF. The CDR3 DNA is TGTGCCAGCAGTGACGCGACTACCGCTGAAGCTTTCTTT.

Only a few counts were recorded for this clone. The chain carries TRBV25-1 and TRBJ1-2; 10 nucleotides align to TRBD1. The CDR3 covers 14 residues. Per the germline V gene, CDR1 is MGHDK and CDR2 is SYGVNS. The ends lost 4 bases at V and 3 bases at J; junction bases unmatched: 2. CDR3 DNA: TGTGCCAGCAGTGCAGGACAGGGGGACTATGGCTACACCTTC. Amino acid sequence: CASSAGQGDYGYTF.

This chain joins TRBV5-1 and TRBJ2-1, with TRBD2 identical over 11 bases. Germline V lookup: CDR1 SGHRS, CDR2 YFSETQ. V shed 4 bases and J 5 bases; nucleotides not matched to a gene: 5. CDR3 length equals 15 residues. CDR3 sequence (DNA): TGCGCCAGCAGCCTACTAGCGGGGGCCAACAATGAGCAGTTCTTC. It is translated as CASSLLAGANNEQFF.

The chain has TRBV19 and TRBJ2-2, with D tentatively TRBD2 (6 bases). Germline V gene lookup returns CDR1 LNHDA and CDR2 SQIVND (reference sequence). V lost 6 bases and J 5 bases, leaving 16 bases between the germline ends. The CDR3 runs 15 residues. CDR3 protein: CASRWGGGKTGELFF. The CDR3 DNA sequence: TGTGCCAGTAGATGGGGAGGAGGCAAAACCGGGGAGCTGTTTTTT.

The chain recombines TRBV2 with TRBJ2-7; 9 nucleotides align to TRBD2. The germline V gene has CDR1 SNHLY and CDR2 FYNNEI. The trim removed 8 bases at V and 0 bases at J, leaving 11 bases unmatched. This CDR3 is 16 amino acids long. CDR3 DNA: TGTGCCAGCTTAATGCGGCTAGCGGGGATCTCCTACGAGCAGTACTTC. It specifies CASLMRLAGISYEQYF. The full variable domain, with the rest looked up from reference TRBV2 and TRBJ2-7, is EPEVTQTPSHQVTQMGQEVILRCVPISNHLYFYWYRQILGQKVEFLVSFYNNEISEKSEIFDDQFSVERPDGSNFTLKIRSTKLEDSAMYFCASLMRLAGISYEQYFGPGTRLTVT.

The chain combines TRBV2 with TRBJ1-5, with 7 bases fitting TRBD1. CDR1 and CDR2 from the germline V gene are SNHLY and FYNNEI. CDR3 length equals 15 residues. The V gene end was trimmed by 2 bases and the J gene end by 4 bases; junction bases not matched to a gene: 5. In DNA form, the CDR3 reads TGTGCCAGCAGTGAAAGTGGGACAGCGAATCAGCCCCAGCATTTT. Protein product: CASSESGTANQPQHF. The full variable domain, in which reference TRBV2 and TRBJ1-5 provide the parts outside the CDR3, is EPEVTQTPSHQVTQMGQEVILRCVPISNHLYFYWYRQILGQKVEFLVSFYNNEISEKSEIFDDQFSVERPDGSNFTLKIRSTKLEDSAMYFCASSESGTANQPQHFGDGTRLSIL.